These 26 T cell receptor beta chains were all obtained from the same sample, sequenced in a study of cytomegalovirus exposure and HLA in healthy donors. The PCR was carried out with 60 Vbeta primers and 13 Jbeta primers. Produced via immunoSEQ multiplex PCR; TCRdb's table is partial and in-frame only. The repertoire consists of roughly 190,000 clones, with under 9.5% occurring once and the leading ten covering 1% to 1.5%. Sequenced input: PBMCs. All receptors derive from a woman between 25 and 40 years old in good health and CMV-seropositive.

V usage is TRBV5-1 and J usage is TRBJ2-5; 7 positions agree with TRBD1. The CDR3 is 15 amino acids. The V segment lost 4 bases and the J segment 1 base; nucleotides outside the gene matches: 7. Looked up from germline, CDR1 is SGHRS and CDR2 is YFSETQ. DNA of the CDR3: TGCGCCAGCAGCCCAGGGACAGCCCTCCAAGAGACCCAGTACTTC. It yields the protein CASSPGTALQETQYF.

A remark on this clone: Its ends do not fully match the called genes, so a read error is possible. The rearrangement links TRBV19 to TRBJ1-1, with TRBD1 as a possible D gene (5 bases). Germline V lookup: CDR1 LNHDA, CDR2 SQIVND (reference sequence). CDR3 length equals 12 residues. CDR3 sequence reads: CASSIMGTEALF. CDR3 DNA: TGTGCCAGTAGTATTATGGGGACTGAAGCTCTCTTT.

There are a few counts of this clone. This chain uses TRBV7-9 with TRBJ1-1; a possible D gene is TRBD1 (5 bases). The CDR3 consists of 13 residues. In germline, CDR1 is SEHNR, CDR2 FQNEAQ (reference sequence). With 8 bases removed from V and 5 bases from J, the gap between germline ends came to 15 bases. The CDR3 is CASQRGGVTEAFF. Here the CDR3 DNA reads TGTGCCAGCCAACGGGGAGGGGTGACTGAAGCTTTCTTT.

This clone was counted a few times. The V gene is TRBV7-9, the J gene TRBJ2-3; no reliable D call. Germline CDR1 and CDR2: SEHNR and FQNEAQ (reference sequence). CDR3 length: 14 residues. Trimming cost V 6 bases and J 0 bases, with 10 bases left between them. The CDR3 DNA is TGTGCCAGCAGTTCGACATCTAGCACAGATACGCAGTATTTT. Translating gives CASSSTSSTDTQYF.

This clone was detected only a few times. The rearrangement joins TRBV5-8 to TRBJ2-5, with TRBD1 matching 7 bases. This CDR3 is 15 amino acids long. After removal of 1 base from V and 2 bases from J, the junction contained 5 bases not matched to a gene. Germline CDR1 and CDR2: SGHTS and YDEGEE. Here the CDR3 reads CASSLYGTEQETQYF. The DNA for the CDR3 is TGTGCCAGCAGCTTGTACGGGACAGAGCAAGAGACCCAGTACTTC.

This clone was observed a few times. The rearrangement uses TRBV7-6 and TRBJ2-5; 7 positions match TRBD2. The germline V gene encodes CDR1 SGHVS and CDR2 FNYEAQ. CDR3 length equals 16 residues. Losses at the gene ends were 5 bases for V and 4 bases for J; bases not matched to a gene: 13. CDR3 in amino acids: CASSDPLREARETQYF. The DNA for the CDR3 is TGTGCCAGCAGCGACCCCTTACGGGAGGCCCGAGAGACCCAGTACTTC.

The chain recombines TRBV6-1 with TRBJ1-2; 9 bases match TRBD1. Germline V lookup: CDR1 MNHNS, CDR2 SASEGT. The V and J ends lost 4 bases and 5 bases, in that order; junction bases with no gene match: 8. The CDR3 is made up of 15 amino acids. CDR3 loop: CASSAQQGAMYGYTF. For the CDR3, the DNA is TGTGCCAGCAGTGCCCAACAGGGGGCTATGTATGGCTACACCTTC.

This sequence joins TRBV29-1 and TRBJ2-1; 8 bases fit TRBD2. The germline V gene has CDR1 SQVTM and CDR2 ANQGSEA. V lost 3 bases to trimming and J lost 9 bases; unmatched junction nucleotides: 4. The CDR3 contains 12 residues. In DNA, the CDR3 is TGCAGCGTTGATAGGACTAGCCTTGAGCAGTTCTTC. Its translation: CSVDRTSLEQFF.

This clone appeared a few times. This chain uses TRBV18 with TRBJ2-3, with 7 positions matching TRBD2. The germline CDR1 and CDR2 sequences are KGHSH and LQKENI. The CDR3 is 15 amino acids. Trimming removed 1 base from V and 2 bases from J; junction bases left unmatched: 3. This CDR3 reads CASSPREGLTDTQYF. CDR3 DNA sequence: TGTGCCAGCTCACCACGGGAGGGCCTCACAGATACGCAGTATTTT.

V usage is TRBV19 and J usage is TRBJ1-4; D call uncertain. The germline V gene has CDR1 LNHDA and CDR2 SQIVND (reference sequence). The CDR3 spans 14 residues. Trimming took 3 bases from V and 8 from J, leaving 13 bases between them. CDR3 sequence (DNA): TGTGCCAGTAGTATGTCGAGCGAATCCGAAAAACTGTTTTTT. Residues: CASSMSSESEKLFF.

This clone is a singleton in its sample. This sequence joins TRBV19 and TRBJ2-7, with TRBD2 identical over 15 bases. The germline V gene encodes CDR1 LNHDA and CDR2 SQIVND (reference sequence). The CDR3 covers 15 residues. V gave up 6 bases and J gave up 3 bases; unmatched junction bases: 3. The chain's CDR3 is CASSTGLAGGYEQYF. As DNA, the CDR3 is TGTGCCAGTAGCACGGGACTAGCGGGAGGCTACGAGCAGTACTTC. The whole variable domain, remainder taken from reference TRBV19 and TRBJ2-7, is DGGITQSPKYLFRKEGQNVTLSCEQNLNHDAMYWYRQDPGQGLRLIYYSQIVNDFQKGDIAEGYSVSREKKESFPLTVTSAQKNPTAFYLCASSTGLAGGYEQYFGPGTRLTVT.

The table lists this clone with a few counts. The chain employs TRBV9 and TRBJ1-2, with a tentative D call TRBD1 (6 bases). The germline V and J ends were trimmed by 0 bases and 7 bases, with 10 bases remaining between them. Germline V CDR1 and CDR2: SGDLS, YYNGEE. The CDR3 covers 13 residues. The CDR3 DNA reads as TGTGCCAGCAGCGTAGAGGGGGTTGGTGGCTACACCTTC. Encoded protein: CASSVEGVGGYTF. Using reference TRBV9 and TRBJ1-2 for the parts outside the CDR3, the full variable domain is DSGVTQTPKHLITATGQRVTLRCSPRSGDLSVYWYQQSLDQGLQFLIQYYNGEERAKGNILERFSAQQFPDLHSELNLSSLELGDSALYFCASSVEGVGGYTFGSGTRLTVV.

This clone was counted only a few times. V is TRBV4-1 and J is TRBJ2-5; 16 nucleotides match TRBD2. J gave up 5 bases and V 2 bases, and 2 bases lay outside the gene matches. The CDR3 sequence is 16 residues long. Germline assignment: CDR1 MGHRA and CDR2 YSYEKL. Here the CDR3 DNA reads TGCGCCAGCAGCCAACGGGGACTAGCGGGAGGGGAGACCCAGTACTTC. Amino acids: CASSQRGLAGGETQYF.

This rearrangement joins TRBV5-1 to TRBJ1-4; maybe TRBD1 (5 bases). With 4 bases removed from V and 0 bases from J, the gap between germline ends came to 10 bases. This CDR3 is built from 15 residues. Germline V CDR1 and CDR2: SGHRS, YFSETQ. CDR3 in amino acids: CASSPAGATNEKLFF. Written as DNA, the CDR3 is TGCGCCAGCAGCCCCGCGGGGGCAACTAATGAAAAACTGTTTTTT. Full variable domain (outside the CDR3, taken from reference TRBV5-1 and TRBJ1-4): KAGVTQTPRYLIKTRGQQVTLSCSPISGHRSVSWYQQTPGQGLQFLFEYFSETQRNKGNFPGRFSGRQFSNSRSEMNVSTLELGDSALYLCASSPAGATNEKLFFGSGTQLSVL.

J is TRBJ2-3 and V is TRBV2; tentatively, D is TRBD1 (5 bases). The CDR3 has 16 residues. CDR1 and CDR2 (germline): SNHLY, FYNNEI. Between the trimmed V and J ends, which lost 3 bases and 4 bases, there was a span of 17 bases. This chain's CDR3 is CASSEESGFFADTQYF. The CDR3 bases are TGTGCCAGCAGTGAGGAGTCAGGGTTTTTTGCAGATACGCAGTATTTT.

The chain has TRBV7-8 and TRBJ2-7; 11 bases align to TRBD1. The V gene's germline CDR1 is SGHVS and CDR2 FQNEAQ. The V segment lost 5 bases and the J segment 3 bases; nucleotides outside the gene matches: 6. CDR3 length equals 15 residues. The CDR3 bases are TGTGCCAGCAGCGCGGGGGGGACAGGGGGCTACGAGCAGTACTTC. Translating gives CASSAGGTGGYEQYF.

This clone has a count of ten or more. Its ends do not fully match the called genes, so a read error is possible. This chain links TRBV6-1 with TRBJ2-7, with D possibly matching TRBD1 (6 bases). There are 14 residues in the CDR3. Germline V CDR1 and CDR2: MNHNS, SASEGT. The CDR3 nucleotides read TGTGCCAGCACCAGACTGGACAGCGGCCCCTCAAAGGACTTC. Protein: CASTRLDSGPSKDF.

This clone was counted between two and nine times. The CDR3 bases are TGCGCCAGCAGCCCAGGACTAGCATTTGAGACCCAGTACTTC. Protein: CASSPGLAFETQYF. The chain couples TRBV5-1 to TRBJ2-5; the match to TRBD2 covers 8 bases. V was pared by 4 bases and J by 5 bases, with 7 bases of the junction left unmatched. Germline values: CDR1 SGHRS, CDR2 YFSETQ. The CDR3 runs 14 residues.

This clone has just a few counts. V gene TRBV10-1 combines with J gene TRBJ2-3, with 11 bases aligning to TRBD2. CDR1 and CDR2 from the germline V gene are WNHNN and SYGVQD (reference sequence). J was trimmed by 2 bases and V by 3 bases; bases with no gene match: 4. The CDR3 extends over 16 amino acids. The CDR3 region has the DNA TGCGCCAGCAGTGAATCTAGCGGGAGGTACACAGATACGCAGTATTTT. Translation gives CASSESSGRYTDTQYF.

V is TRBV14 and J is TRBJ2-1; D unclear. In germline, CDR1 is SGHDN, CDR2 FVKESK. CDR3 length: 13 residues. Trimming left V 1 base short and J 5 bases short, with 6 bases between. The CDR3 bases are TGTGCCAGCAGCCAAGTTTACAACAATGAGCAGTTCTTC. Translation: CASSQVYNNEQFF.

This clone was counted only a few times. The rearrangement joins TRBV6-1 to TRBJ2-2, with unresolved D. CDR1 and CDR2 (germline): MNHNS, SASEGT. V lost 2 bases to trimming and J lost 7 bases, with 8 bases between them. The CDR3 spans 13 residues. This chain's CDR3 is CASSEPWSGELFF. The CDR3 DNA sequence: TGTGCCAGCAGTGAACCCTGGAGCGGGGAGCTGTTTTTT.

This clone was recorded a few times. J is TRBJ2-7 and V is TRBV13, with 9 bases aligning to TRBD1. The CDR3 is 14 residues long. CDR1 and CDR2 (germline): PRHDT, FYEKMQ (reference sequence). Trimming took 4 bases from V and 3 from J; bases not matched to a gene: 4. The CDR3: CASSYGTGNYEQYF. In nucleotides, the CDR3 is TGTGCCAGCAGCTACGGGACAGGGAACTACGAGCAGTACTTC.

The chain uses TRBV10-3 and TRBJ2-5, with TRBD2 matching over 9 bases. Germline V gene sequence: CDR1 ENHRY, CDR2 SYGVKD. Trimming removed 2 bases from V and 1 base from J; junction bases left unmatched: 8. The CDR3 has 17 amino acids. CDR3 sequence: CAISEPRVAGVQETQYF. CDR3 nucleotides: TGTGCCATCAGTGAGCCGCGAGTAGCGGGGGTCCAAGAGACCCAGTACTTC.

The chain recombines TRBV7-9 with TRBJ2-6, with TRBD1 matching over 8 bases. There are 17 residues in the CDR3. The V segment lost 5 bases and the J segment 1 base; nucleotides outside the gene matches: 7. CDR1 SEHNR and CDR2 FQNEAQ come from the germline V gene (reference sequence). In nucleotides, the CDR3 is TGTGCCAGCAGCGAAAGGACAGGGAGGTCTGGGGCCAACGTCCTGACTTTC. It specifies CASSERTGRSGANVLTF.

This clone was seen a few times. The chain recombines TRBV29-1 with TRBJ2-2; D is undetermined. CDR1 and CDR2 (germline): SQVTM, ANQGSEA. Trimming removed 7 bases at V and 1 base at J, with 4 bases between. CDR3 length equals 11 residues. The CDR3 here is CSAQNTGELFF. In nucleotides, the CDR3 is TGCAGCGCACAGAACACCGGGGAGCTGTTTTTT.

This clone was seen more than once but under ten times. V gene TRBV10-1 combines with J gene TRBJ2-2, with D perhaps TRBD1 (5 bases). Per the germline V gene, CDR1 is WNHNN and CDR2 is SYGVQD (reference sequence). Trimming stripped 4 bases from V and 4 bases from J, with 13 bases between. The length of the CDR3 is 15 residues. CDR3 sequence reads: CASSVGQGATGELFF. The CDR3 nucleotides are TGCGCCAGCAGTGTTGGCCAAGGGGCCACCGGGGAGCTGTTTTTT.